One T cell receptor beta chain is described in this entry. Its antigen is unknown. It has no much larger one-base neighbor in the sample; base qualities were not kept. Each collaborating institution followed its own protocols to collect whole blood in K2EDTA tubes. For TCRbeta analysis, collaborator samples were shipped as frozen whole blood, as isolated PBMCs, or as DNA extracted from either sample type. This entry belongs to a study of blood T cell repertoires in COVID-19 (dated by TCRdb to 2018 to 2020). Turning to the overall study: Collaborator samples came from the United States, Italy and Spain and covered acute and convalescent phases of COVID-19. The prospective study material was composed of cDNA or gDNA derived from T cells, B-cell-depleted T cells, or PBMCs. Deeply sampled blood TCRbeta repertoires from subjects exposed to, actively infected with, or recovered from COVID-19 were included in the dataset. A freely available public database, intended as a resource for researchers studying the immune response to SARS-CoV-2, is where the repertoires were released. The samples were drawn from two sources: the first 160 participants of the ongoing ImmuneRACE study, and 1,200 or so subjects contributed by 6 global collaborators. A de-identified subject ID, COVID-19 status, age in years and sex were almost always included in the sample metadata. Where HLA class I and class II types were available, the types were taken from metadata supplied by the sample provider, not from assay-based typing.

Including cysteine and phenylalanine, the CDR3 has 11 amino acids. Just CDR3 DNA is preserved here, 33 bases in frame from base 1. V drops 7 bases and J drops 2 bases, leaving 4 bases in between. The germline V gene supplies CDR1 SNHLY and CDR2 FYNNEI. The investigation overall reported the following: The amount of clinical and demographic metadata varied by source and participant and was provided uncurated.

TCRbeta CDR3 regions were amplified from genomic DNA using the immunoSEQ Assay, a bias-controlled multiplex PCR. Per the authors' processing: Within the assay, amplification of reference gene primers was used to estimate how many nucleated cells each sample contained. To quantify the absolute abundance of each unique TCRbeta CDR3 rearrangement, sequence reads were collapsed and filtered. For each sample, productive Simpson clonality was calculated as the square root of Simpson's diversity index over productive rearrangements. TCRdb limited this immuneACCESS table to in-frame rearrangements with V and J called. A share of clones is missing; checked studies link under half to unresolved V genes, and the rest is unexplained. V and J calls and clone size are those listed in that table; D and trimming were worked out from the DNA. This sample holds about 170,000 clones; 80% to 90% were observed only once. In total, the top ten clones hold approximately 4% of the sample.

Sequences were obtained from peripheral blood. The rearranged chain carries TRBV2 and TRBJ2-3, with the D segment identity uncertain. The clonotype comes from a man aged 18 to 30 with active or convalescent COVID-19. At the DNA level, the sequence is TGTGCCAGCACCTACACAGATACGCAGTATTTT. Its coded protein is CASTYTDTQYF.